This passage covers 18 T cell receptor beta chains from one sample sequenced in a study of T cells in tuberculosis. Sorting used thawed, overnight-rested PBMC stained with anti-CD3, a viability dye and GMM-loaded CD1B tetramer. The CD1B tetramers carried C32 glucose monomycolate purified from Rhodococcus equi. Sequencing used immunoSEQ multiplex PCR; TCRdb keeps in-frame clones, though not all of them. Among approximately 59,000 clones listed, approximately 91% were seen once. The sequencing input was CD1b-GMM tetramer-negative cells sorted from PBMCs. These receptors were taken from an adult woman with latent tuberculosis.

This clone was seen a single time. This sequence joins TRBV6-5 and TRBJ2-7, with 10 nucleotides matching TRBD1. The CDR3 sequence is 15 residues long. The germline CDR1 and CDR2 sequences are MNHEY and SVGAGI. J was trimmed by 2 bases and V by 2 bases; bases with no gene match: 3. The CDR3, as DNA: TGTGCCAGCAGTTACCGGGACAGGGGCGCCTACGAGCAGTACTTC. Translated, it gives CASSYRDRGAYEQYF.

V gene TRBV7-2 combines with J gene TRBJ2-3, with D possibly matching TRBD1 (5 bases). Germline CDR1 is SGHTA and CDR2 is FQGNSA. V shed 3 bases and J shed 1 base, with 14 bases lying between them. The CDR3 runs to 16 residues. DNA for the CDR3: TGTGCCAGCAGCTTGCAGGGTATACCCGGCACAGATACGCAGTATTTT. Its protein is CASSLQGIPGTDTQYF.

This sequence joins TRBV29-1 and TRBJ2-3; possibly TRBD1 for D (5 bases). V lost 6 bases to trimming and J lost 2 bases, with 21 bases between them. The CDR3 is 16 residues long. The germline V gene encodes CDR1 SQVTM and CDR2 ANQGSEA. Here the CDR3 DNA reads TGCAGCGTCGGCCGTGGGCAGGGAAGGGCCACAGATACGCAGTATTTT. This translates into CSVGRGQGRATDTQYF.

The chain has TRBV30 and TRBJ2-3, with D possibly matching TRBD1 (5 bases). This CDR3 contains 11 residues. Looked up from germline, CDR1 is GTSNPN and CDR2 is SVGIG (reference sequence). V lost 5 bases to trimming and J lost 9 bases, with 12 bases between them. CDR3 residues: CAWDQGRTQYF. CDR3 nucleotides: TGTGCCTGGGATCAGGGAAGGACGCAGTATTTT.

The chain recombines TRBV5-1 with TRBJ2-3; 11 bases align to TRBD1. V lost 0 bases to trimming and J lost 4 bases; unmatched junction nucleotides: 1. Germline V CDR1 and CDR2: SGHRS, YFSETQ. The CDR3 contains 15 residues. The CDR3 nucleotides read TGCGCCAGCAGCTTGGAGGGACAGGGGGCAGATACGCAGTATTTT. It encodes CASSLEGQGADTQYF.

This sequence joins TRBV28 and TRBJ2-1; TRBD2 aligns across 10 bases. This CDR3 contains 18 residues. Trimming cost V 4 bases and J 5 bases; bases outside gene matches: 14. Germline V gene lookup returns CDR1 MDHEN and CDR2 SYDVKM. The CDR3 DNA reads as TGTGCCAGCAGTTCGGGGAGTAGCGGGAGGCACTACCACAATGAGCAGTTCTTC. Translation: CASSSGSSGRHYHNEQFF.

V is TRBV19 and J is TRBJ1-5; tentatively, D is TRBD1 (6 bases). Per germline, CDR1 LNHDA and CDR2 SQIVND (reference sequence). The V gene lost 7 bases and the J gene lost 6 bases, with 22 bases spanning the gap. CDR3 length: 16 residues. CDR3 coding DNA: TGTGCCAGTAATACCCAGGGGATCCTGTCAGGTCAGCCCCAGCATTTT. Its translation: CASNTQGILSGQPQHF.

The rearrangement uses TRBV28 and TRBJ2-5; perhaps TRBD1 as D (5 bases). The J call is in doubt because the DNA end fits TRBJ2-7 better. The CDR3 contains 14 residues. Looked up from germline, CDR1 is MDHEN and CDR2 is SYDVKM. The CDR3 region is CASSLAGPTYEQYF. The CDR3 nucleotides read TGTGCCAGCAGTTTGGCAGGGCCCACCTACGAGCAGTACTTC.

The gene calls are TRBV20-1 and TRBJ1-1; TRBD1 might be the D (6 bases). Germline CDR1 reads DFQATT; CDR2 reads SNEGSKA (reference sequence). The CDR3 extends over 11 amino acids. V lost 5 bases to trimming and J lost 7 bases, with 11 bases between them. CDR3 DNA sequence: TGCAGTGCTTCACAGGGCGGTGAAGCTTTCTTT. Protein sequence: CSASQGGEAFF.

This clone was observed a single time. DNA for the CDR3: TGTGCCAGCAGCGCCCACTCCGGGATTGCTAACTATGGCTACACCTTC. Translating it yields CASSAHSGIANYGYTF. The chain carries TRBV9 and TRBJ1-2, with D hard to call. The germline V and J ends were trimmed by 3 bases and 0 bases, with 15 bases remaining between them. Germline assignment: CDR1 SGDLS and CDR2 YYNGEE. CDR3 length: 16 residues. Complete variable domain (other parts from reference TRBV9 and TRBJ1-2): DSGVTQTPKHLITATGQRVTLRCSPRSGDLSVYWYQQSLDQGLQFLIQYYNGEERAKGNILERFSAQQFPDLHSELNLSSLELGDSALYFCASSAHSGIANYGYTFGSGTRLTVV.

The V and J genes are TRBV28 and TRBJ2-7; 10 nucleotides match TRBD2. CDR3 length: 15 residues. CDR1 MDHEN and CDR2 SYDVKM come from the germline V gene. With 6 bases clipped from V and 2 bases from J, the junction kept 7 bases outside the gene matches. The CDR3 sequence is CASSPAGGVTYEQYF. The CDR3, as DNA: TGTGCCAGCAGCCCAGCGGGAGGGGTGACCTACGAGCAGTACTTC.

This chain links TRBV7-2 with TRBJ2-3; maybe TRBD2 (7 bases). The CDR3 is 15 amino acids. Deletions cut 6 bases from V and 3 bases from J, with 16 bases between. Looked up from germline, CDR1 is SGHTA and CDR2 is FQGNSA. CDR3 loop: CASSTGGPTTDTQYF. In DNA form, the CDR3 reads TGTGCCAGCAGTACCGGGGGGCCAACAACAGATACGCAGTATTTT. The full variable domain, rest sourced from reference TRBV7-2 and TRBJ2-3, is GAGVSQSPSNKVTEKGKDVELRCDPISGHTALYWYRQSLGQGLEFLIYFQGNSAPDKSGLPSDRFSAERTGGSVSTLTIQRTQQEDSAVYLCASSTGGPTTDTQYFGPGTRLTVL.

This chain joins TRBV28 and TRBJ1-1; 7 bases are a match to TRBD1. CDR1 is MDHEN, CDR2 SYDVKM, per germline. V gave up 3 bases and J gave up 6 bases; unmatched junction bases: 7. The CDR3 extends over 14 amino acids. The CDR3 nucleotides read TGTGCCAGCAGTTTGAGGGGGCTATCGGCTGAAGCTTTCTTT. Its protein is CASSLRGLSAEAFF.

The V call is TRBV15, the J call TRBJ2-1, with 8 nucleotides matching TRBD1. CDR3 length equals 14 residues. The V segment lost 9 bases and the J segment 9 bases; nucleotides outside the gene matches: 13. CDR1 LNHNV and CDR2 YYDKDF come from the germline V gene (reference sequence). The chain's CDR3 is CATTDGTGFREQFF. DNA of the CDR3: TGTGCCACTACCGACGGGACAGGATTTCGTGAGCAGTTCTTC.

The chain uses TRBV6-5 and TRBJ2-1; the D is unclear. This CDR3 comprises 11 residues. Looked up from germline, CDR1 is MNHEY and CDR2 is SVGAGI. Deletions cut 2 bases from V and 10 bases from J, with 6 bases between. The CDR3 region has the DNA TGTGCCAGCAGTTACAGTACAGAGCAGTTCTTC. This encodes CASSYSTEQFF.

CDR3 sequence: CASSPTSGETNEQFF. CDR3 DNA: TGTGCCAGCTCACCGACTAGCGGGGAAACCAATGAGCAGTTCTTC. The V call is TRBV18, the J call TRBJ2-1; 11 bases fit TRBD2. The CDR3 length is 15 residues. V was clipped by 3 bases and J by 6 bases; unmatched bases: 4. Germline CDR1 is KGHSH and CDR2 is LQKENI. Filled out from reference TRBV18 and TRBJ2-1, the complete variable domain reads NAGVMQNPRHLVRRRGQEARLRCSPMKGHSHVYWYRQLPEEGLKFMVYLQKENIIDESGMPKERFSAEFPKEGPSILRIQQVVRGDSAAYFCASSPTSGETNEQFFGPGTRLTVL.

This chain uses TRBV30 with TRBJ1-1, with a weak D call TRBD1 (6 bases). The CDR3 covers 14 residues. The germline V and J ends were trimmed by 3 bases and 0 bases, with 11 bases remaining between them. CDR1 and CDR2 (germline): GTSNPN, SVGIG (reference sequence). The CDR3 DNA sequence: TGTGCCTGGAGATCTCCAGGGGTGAACACTGAAGCTTTCTTT. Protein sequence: CAWRSPGVNTEAFF.

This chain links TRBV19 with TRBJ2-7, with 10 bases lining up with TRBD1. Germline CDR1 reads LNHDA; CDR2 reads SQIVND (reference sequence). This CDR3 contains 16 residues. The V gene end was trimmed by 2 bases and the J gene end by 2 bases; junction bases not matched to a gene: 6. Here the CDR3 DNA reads TGTGCCAGTAGTATAATGTTGGGACAGGGGACCTACGAGCAGTACTTC. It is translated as CASSIMLGQGTYEQYF. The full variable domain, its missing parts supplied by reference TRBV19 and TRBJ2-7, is DGGITQSPKYLFRKEGQNVTLSCEQNLNHDAMYWYRQDPGQGLRLIYYSQIVNDFQKGDIAEGYSVSREKKESFPLTVTSAQKNPTAFYLCASSIMLGQGTYEQYFGPGTRLTVT.